Listed below are T cell receptor beta chains from one sample, sequenced in a study of T cells after yellow fever vaccination. TCRdb itself ran the 5' RACE reads through MiXCR, one entry per CDR3 protein. Counted here are 450,000 to 650,000 distinct CDR3 sequences, roughly 14% occurring once; the ten biggest clones make up around 15%. The specimen was PBMCs, collected on the day of the yellow fever booster vaccination. Receptor source: a man in his thirties or forties who received the YFV17D yellow fever vaccine. Both conserved end residues are part of each CDR3. A D gene is named only where the DNA matches it firmly. Only some rows state a clone size, as once, few, many or a class for expanded clones.

>TRBV5-1|TRBD2|TRBJ2-3|few
TGCGCCAGCAGCCCGTTGGGACTAGCGGGAGGTAGCGATACGCAGTATTTT
CASSPLGLAGGSDTQYF
>TRBV12-3/TRBV12-4|NA|TRBJ1-1|few
TGTGCCAGCCGAAGCGGGGGGAGGGAAGCTTTCTTT
CASRSGGREAFF
>TRBV11-1|NA|TRBJ2-1|NA
TGTGCCAGCAGGACTACACCCGGCGGCCGCACTAGAATGGATGAGCAGTTCTTC
CASRTTPGGRTRMDEQFF
>TRBV5-1|NA|TRBJ1-5|NA
TGCGCCAGCAGCATAGACAGTGATCAGCCCCAGCATTTT
CASSIDSDQPQHF
>TRBV27|NA|TRBJ2-1|NA
TGTGCCAGCAGGAAGGGGGGGACCAGTGGAGGGGAGCAGTTCTTC
CASRKGGTSGGEQFF
>TRBV29-1|TRBD1|TRBJ2-1|NA
TGCAGCGTTGACTCCTTGGGGGACAGGGAATACAATGAGCAGTTCTTC
CSVDSLGDREYNEQFF
>TRBV20-1|NA|TRBJ2-3|few
TGCAGTGCTAGAGCTCGGGGAGATACGCAGTATTTT
CSARARGDTQYF
>TRBV5-1|TRBD1|TRBJ2-6|NA
TGCGCCATAGCCAGGGGGCCTGGGGCCAACGTCCTGACTTTC
CAIARGPGANVLTF
>TRBV7-9|TRBD2|TRBJ2-2|few
TGTGCCAGCAGAGGCCGGGACTATGTGAACACCGGGGAGCTGTTTTTT
CASRGRDYVNTGELFF
>TRBV12-3/TRBV12-4|TRBD2|TRBJ2-3|NA
TGTGCCAGCAGTTTAGCTCGCTTGCGGCTAGCGGGAGCGGATACGCAGTATTTT
CASSLARLRLAGADTQYF
>TRBV7-2|NA|TRBJ2-1|few
TGTGCCAGCAGTCCCCACTCCTACAATGAGCAGTTCTTC
CASSPHSYNEQFF
>TRBV20-1|NA|TRBJ1-5|few
TGCAGTGCTAGTCCGGCAGGGCGTCAGCCCCAGCATTTT
CSASPAGRQPQHF
>TRBV9|NA|TRBJ2-5|many
TGTGCCAGCAGCTCCACAGGGAGGAAAGAGACCCAGTACTTC
CASSSTGRKETQYF
>TRBV19|NA|TRBJ2-7|few
TGTGCCAGTAGTATAGTAGCGTCTACCTACGAGCAGTACTTC
CASSIVASTYEQYF
>TRBV25-1|TRBD1|TRBJ1-3|NA
TGTGCCGCCCAGGGGACAGGGGAAAACACCATATATTTT
CAAQGTGENTIYF
>TRBV19|TRBD2|TRBJ2-1|NA
TGTGCCAGTAGTATAGAAGCGGGAGATTGGGCTGAGCAGTTCTTC
CASSIEAGDWAEQFF
>TRBV9|NA|TRBJ1-4|NA
TGTGCCAGCAGCCCTGGGGGGATTGAAAAACTGTTTTTT
CASSPGGIEKLFF
>TRBV15|NA|TRBJ2-3|NA
TGTGCCACCAGCGTAGAGGGAGAGGTAGATACGCAGTATTTT
CATSVEGEVDTQYF
>TRBV5-5|NA|TRBJ2-3|NA
TGTGCCAGCAGACAAGTGGTAGCAGCCACAGATACGCAGTATTTT
CASRQVVAATDTQYF
>TRBV14|NA|TRBJ1-1|NA
TGTGCCAGCAGCCACCTCCGGGAGAACACTGAAGCTTTCTTT
CASSHLRENTEAFF
>TRBV20-1|NA|TRBJ1-6|NA
TGCAGTGCTAGCAACGGGACACCCCACCACTTT
CSASNGTPHHF
>TRBV19|TRBD1|TRBJ1-2|few
TGTGCCAGTAGTATCACCCGGACAGGGGGCGAGATCTATGGCTACACCTTC
CASSITRTGGEIYGYTF
>TRBV12-3/TRBV12-4|TRBD2|TRBJ2-3|NA
TGTGCCAGCAGTCCCGTACTAGCGGGAGCATGGGCAGATACGCAGTATTTT
CASSPVLAGAWADTQYF
>TRBV12-3/TRBV12-4|NA|TRBJ2-7|NA
TGTGCCAGCAGTTTCAACCCACCTTTAGAGCAGTACTTC
CASSFNPPLEQYF
>TRBV7-8|NA|TRBJ2-7|NA
TGTGCCAGCTGCTTGGGGACGGCGGGGGCTTCCTACGAGCAGTACTTC
CASCLGTAGASYEQYF
>TRBV5-5|TRBD2|TRBJ2-1|NA
TGTGCCAGCAGATTTGGACTAGCGGGTGTCTACAATGAGCAGTTCTTC
CASRFGLAGVYNEQFF
>TRBV12-5|TRBD1|TRBJ2-1|few
TGTGCTAGTGCCTTGACAGGGGAGAATGAGCAGTTCTTC
CASALTGENEQFF
>TRBV20-1|NA|TRBJ2-1|once
TGCAGTGCTAGAGATCCAATGGTACCCAATGAGCAGTTCTTC
CSARDPMVPNEQFF
>TRBV25-1|NA|TRBJ2-1|few
TGTGCCAGCAGTGAAACCGCTAGCCGGGATGAGCAGTTCTTC
CASSETASRDEQFF
>TRBV7-2|NA|TRBJ2-7|NA
TGTGCCAGCAGCTTAAGTAACAGATCCCCCTACGAGCAGTACTTC
CASSLSNRSPYEQYF
>TRBV12-3/TRBV12-4|TRBD1|TRBJ2-1|few
TGTGCCAGCAGTTTCCGGACAGGGGGAGAGCAGTTCTTC
CASSFRTGGEQFF
>TRBV10-3|NA|TRBJ2-2|few
TGTGCCATCAGTGAATCTGGACACCTAAACACCGGGGAGCTGTTTTTT
CAISESGHLNTGELFF
>TRBV6-2/TRBV6-3|TRBD1|TRBJ2-2|NA
TGTGCCAGCAGTTATATCCAGGGGGCTTGGCAGAAACTCCTAAAAGAGCTGTTTTTT
CASSYIQGAWQKLLKELFF
>TRBV10-3|NA|TRBJ1-1|few
TGTGCCATCAGTGAACAACGGGACACTGAAGCTTTCTTT
CAISEQRDTEAFF
>TRBV11-2|TRBD2|TRBJ2-7|NA
TGTGCCAGCACAACCCGGGGGGACGAGCAGTACTTC
CASTTRGDEQYF
>TRBV12-3/TRBV12-4|NA|TRBJ2-7|few
TGTGCCAGCAGTTTTTCGACAGCTACCTACGAGCAGTACTTC
CASSFSTATYEQYF
>TRBV20-1|NA|TRBJ1-1|few
TGCAGTGCTAGTGGGGGCAGCATGAACACTGAAGCTTTCTTT
CSASGGSMNTEAFF
>TRBV18|NA|TRBJ2-7|NA
TGTGCCAGCTCTAATACAGGGAACTACGAGCAGTACTTC
CASSNTGNYEQYF
>TRBV15|NA|TRBJ2-7|NA
TGTGCCACCAGCCAAAGACCCGGGAACTACGAGCAGTACTTC
CATSQRPGNYEQYF
>TRBV20-1|NA|TRBJ2-7|NA
TGCAGTGCTAAGCCCGCTACGGTCTCCTACGAGCAGTACTTC
CSAKPATVSYEQYF
>TRBV10-3|NA|TRBJ2-6|many
TGTGCCGTCGGACAATCACCCTCTGGGGCCAACGTCCTGACTTTC
CAVGQSPSGANVLTF
>TRBV18|NA|TRBJ2-3|few
TGTGCCAGCCGCTCCCAGGACTCGGCCCCCACTAATACGCAGTATTTT
CASRSQDSAPTNTQYF
>TRBV5-5|TRBD1|TRBJ2-5|NA
TGTGCCAGCAGCTCAAGACAGGGTGGAGAGACCCAGTACTTC
CASSSRQGGETQYF
>TRBV27|NA|TRBJ1-2|few
TGTGCCAGCAGTGCAGACAGGTTGGGTGGCTACACCTTC
CASSADRLGGYTF
>TRBV18|NA|TRBJ1-1|few
TGTGCCAGCTCACCTGGACAGAAGAACACTGAAGCTTTCTTT
CASSPGQKNTEAFF
>TRBV28|NA|TRBJ2-3|few
TGTGCCAGCAGCGGGCACAAAGATACGCAGTATTTT
CASSGHKDTQYF
>TRBV20-1|NA|TRBJ2-7|few
TGCAGTGCTAGTGAGCGGACCTCCTACGAGCAGTACTTC
CSASERTSYEQYF
>TRBV25-1|TRBD2|TRBJ2-7|NA
TGTGCCAGCAGTGAAGGGGCGGGAGGGCCATTCTACGAGCAGTACTTC
CASSEGAGGPFYEQYF
>TRBV20-1|NA|TRBJ2-7|few
TGCAGTGCTAGGGGAGTACGGGGATTGGACGAGCAGTACTTC
CSARGVRGLDEQYF
>TRBV11-2|NA|TRBJ1-1|NA
TGTGCCAGCAGCCCTCACTTGAACACTGAAGCTTTCTTT
CASSPHLNTEAFF
>TRBV12-3/TRBV12-4|NA|TRBJ2-5|many
TGTGCCAGCAGTTTGGGAGGGGGCATCAAGACCCAGTACTTC
CASSLGGGIKTQYF
>TRBV12-3/TRBV12-4|NA|TRBJ2-1|few
TGTGCCAGCAGTTTAACCCATGAGCAGTTCTTC
CASSLTHEQFF
>TRBV12-3/TRBV12-4|TRBD2|TRBJ2-2|NA
TGTGCCAGCAGTTTTGGACTAGCGGGAGGGAGCACCGGGGAGCTGTTTTTT
CASSFGLAGGSTGELFF
>TRBV5-1|NA|TRBJ2-7|few
TGCGCCAGCAGCTTGGAACCTGGGCCGGACTACGAGCAGTACTTC
CASSLEPGPDYEQYF